This T cell receptor (beta chain) derives from a study of regulatory T cells in long-lasting Graves disease. Whole-study findings and limits: TRBV28, TRBJ1-2 and TRBJ2-5 were segments that persistent disease favored.

Time point here: newly diagnosed GD, antithyroid drugs for less than 3 months. RNA from PBMCs was the source of the TCR library. CDR1 is MDHEN, CDR2 SYDVKM, per germline. This CDR3 is built from 15 residues. J gave up 4 bases and V 6 bases, and 8 bases lay outside the gene matches. This clonotype was seen a few times. As yet, its antigen is unknown. With iRepertoire HTBI primers and Arm-PCR of CDR3 regions, TCR beta libraries were built. TCRdb itself ran the multiplex PCR reads through MiXCR, one entry per CDR3 protein. This table has roughly 440,000 distinct CDR3 sequences, about 16% appearing once. The sample was also reused in another study, on T cells in Graves' hyperthyroidism and ophthalmopathy.

V gene TRBV28 combines with J gene TRBJ1-4, with TRBD1 matching 7 bases. The sequenced sample was peripheral blood mononuclear cells (PBMCs), obtained at new diagnosis, from a patient treated with antithyroid drugs. The receptor was isolated from a woman aged 18-29 years with Graves disease. The CDR3 protein is CASRFGTAINEKLFF. The CDR3 DNA reads TGTGCCAGCAGATTCGGGACAGCCATTAATGAAAAACTGTTTTTT.